Sequencing of this TCR beta chain was carried out in a study of immune evolution from preneoplasia to lung adenocarcinoma. The V gene lost 0 bases and the J gene lost 3 bases, with 13 bases spanning the gap. CDR3 length: 15 amino acids. The germline CDR1 and CDR2 sequences are SGHRS and YFSETQ. TCRdb keeps only in-frame clones here, not all; method: immunoSEQ multiplex PCR. The sample carries about 26,000 clones, approximately 74% recorded once. V usage is TRBV5-1 and J usage is TRBJ2-7; tentative D call: TRBD2 (6 bases). The specimen was FFPE invasive lung adenocarcinoma tissue. This TCR was recovered from a person in their 60s with invasive lung adenocarcinoma. Some clones in this sample may be carry-over from other donors' samples. CDR3 DNA: TGCGCCAGCAGCTTGGAGGGCGGACTAATCTACGAGCAGTACTTC. Its translation is CASSLEGGLIYEQYF.